This TCR beta chain was observed in a study of blood T cell repertoires in COVID-19. Whole-study context: PBMCs, B-cell-depleted T cells, or T cells provided the cDNA or gDNA that made up the material.

The sample holds one count of this clone. In the study's own analysis: Reference gene primers were amplified, and this amplification served to estimate nucleated cell counts. Produced via immunoSEQ multiplex PCR; TCRdb's table is partial and in-frame only. The DNA was the basis for D and trimming; V, J and clone size are from that table. The sample holds under 85,000 clones, around 88% seen once. Germline loops: CDR1 MNHEY, CDR2 SMNVEV (reference sequence). After removal of 4 bases from V and 2 bases from J, the junction contained 6 bases not matched to a gene. CDR3 length equals 15 residues. The TCR comes from an elderly woman with active or convalescent COVID-19. This sequence joins TRBV27 and TRBJ2-7; the match to TRBD1 covers 9 bases. Sequencing used peripheral blood. CDR3 region: CASSSTGTGTYEQYF. CDR3 DNA sequence: TGTGCCAGCAGTTCCACCGGGACAGGGACCTACGAGCAGTACTTC.